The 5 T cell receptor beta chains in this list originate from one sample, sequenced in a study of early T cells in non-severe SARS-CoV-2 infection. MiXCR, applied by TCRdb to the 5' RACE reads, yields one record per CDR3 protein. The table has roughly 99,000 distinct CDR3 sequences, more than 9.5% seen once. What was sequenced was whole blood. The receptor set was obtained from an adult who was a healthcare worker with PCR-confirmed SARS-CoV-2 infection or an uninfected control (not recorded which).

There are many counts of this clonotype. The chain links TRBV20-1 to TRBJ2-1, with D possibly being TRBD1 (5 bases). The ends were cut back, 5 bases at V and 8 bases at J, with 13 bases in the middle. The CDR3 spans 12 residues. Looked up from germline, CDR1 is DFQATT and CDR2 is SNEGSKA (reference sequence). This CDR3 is CSALGQGDEQFF. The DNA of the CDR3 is TGCAGTGCTCTAGGCCAGGGCGATGAGCAGTTCTTC.

The DNA for the CDR3 is TGTGCCAGCAGTTTAATGGGTGCTCAGCCCCAGCATTTT. It yields the protein CASSLMGAQPQHF. J is TRBJ1-5 and V is TRBV12-3 or TRBV12-4, with D unclear. Trimming left V 2 bases short and J 6 bases short, with 8 bases between. CDR3 length: 13 amino acids.

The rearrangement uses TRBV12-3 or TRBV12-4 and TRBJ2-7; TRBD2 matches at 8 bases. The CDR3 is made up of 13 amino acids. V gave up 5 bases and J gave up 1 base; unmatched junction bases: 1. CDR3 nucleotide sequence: TGTGCCAGCAGTGCGGGGGGATCCTACGAGCAGTACTTC. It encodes CASSAGGSYEQYF.

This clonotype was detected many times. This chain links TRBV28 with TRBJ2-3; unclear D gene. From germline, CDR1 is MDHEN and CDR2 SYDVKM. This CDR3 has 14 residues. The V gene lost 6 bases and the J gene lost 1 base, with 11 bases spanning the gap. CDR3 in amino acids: CASRMRGGTDTQYF. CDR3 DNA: TGTGCCAGCAGGATGAGAGGAGGCACAGATACGCAGTATTTT.

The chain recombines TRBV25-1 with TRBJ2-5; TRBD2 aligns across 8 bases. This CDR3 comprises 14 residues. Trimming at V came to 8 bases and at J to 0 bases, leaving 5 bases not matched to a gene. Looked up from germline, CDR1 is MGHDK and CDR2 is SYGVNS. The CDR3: CASGERGYQETQYF. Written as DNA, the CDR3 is TGTGCCAGCGGGGAGCGGGGGTACCAAGAGACCCAGTACTTC.